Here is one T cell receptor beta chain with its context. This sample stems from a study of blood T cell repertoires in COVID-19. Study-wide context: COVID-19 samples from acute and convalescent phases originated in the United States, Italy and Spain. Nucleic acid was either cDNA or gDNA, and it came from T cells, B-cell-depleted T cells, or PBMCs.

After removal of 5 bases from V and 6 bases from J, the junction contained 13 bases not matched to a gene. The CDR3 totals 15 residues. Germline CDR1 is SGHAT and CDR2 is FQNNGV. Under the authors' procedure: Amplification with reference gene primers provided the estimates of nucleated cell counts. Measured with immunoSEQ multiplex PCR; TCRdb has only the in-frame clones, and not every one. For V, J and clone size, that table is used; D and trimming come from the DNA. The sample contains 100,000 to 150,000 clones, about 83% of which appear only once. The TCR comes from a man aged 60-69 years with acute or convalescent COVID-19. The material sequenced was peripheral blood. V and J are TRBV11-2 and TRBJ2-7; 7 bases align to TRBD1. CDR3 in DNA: TGTGCCAGCAGCCCAGGGGGAAAAAGAACGGGCGAGCAGTACTTC. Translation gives CASSPGGKRTGEQYF.